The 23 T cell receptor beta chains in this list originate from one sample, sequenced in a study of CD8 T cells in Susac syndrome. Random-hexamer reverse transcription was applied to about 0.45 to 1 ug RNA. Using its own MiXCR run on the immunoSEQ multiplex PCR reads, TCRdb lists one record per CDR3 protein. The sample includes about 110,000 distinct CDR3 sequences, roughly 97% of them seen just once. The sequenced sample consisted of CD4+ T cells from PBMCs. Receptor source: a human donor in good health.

The DNA for the CDR3 is TGTGCCAGCAGCGGACAGGAGTCCTACAATGAGCAGTTCTTC. It codes for CASSGQESYNEQFF. The chain uses TRBV2 and TRBJ2-1; the match to TRBD1 covers 7 bases. CDR1 is SNHLY and CDR2 is FYNNEI in the germline V gene. CDR3 length: 14 residues. V was pared by 6 bases and J by 1 base, with 3 bases of the junction left unmatched.

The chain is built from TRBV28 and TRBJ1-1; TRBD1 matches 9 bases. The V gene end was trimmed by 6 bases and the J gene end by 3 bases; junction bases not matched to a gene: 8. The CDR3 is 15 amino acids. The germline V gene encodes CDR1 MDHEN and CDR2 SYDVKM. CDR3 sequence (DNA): TGTGCCAGCAGCTCCGGGACAGGGAGGTACACTGAAGCTTTCTTT. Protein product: CASSSGTGRYTEAFF.

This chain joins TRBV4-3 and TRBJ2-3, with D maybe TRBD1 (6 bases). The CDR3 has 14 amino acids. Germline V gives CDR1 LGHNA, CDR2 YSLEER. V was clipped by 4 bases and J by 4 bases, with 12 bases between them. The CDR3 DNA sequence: TGCGCCAGCAGCCCACGACAGGACGCAGATACGCAGTATTTT. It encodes CASSPRQDADTQYF.

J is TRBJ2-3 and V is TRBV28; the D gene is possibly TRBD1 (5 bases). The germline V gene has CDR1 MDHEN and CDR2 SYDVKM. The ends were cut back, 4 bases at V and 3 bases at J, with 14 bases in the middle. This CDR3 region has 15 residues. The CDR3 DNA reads TGTGCCAGCAGTTCTAGGGGATTGGAGACAGATACGCAGTATTTT. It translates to CASSSRGLETDTQYF.

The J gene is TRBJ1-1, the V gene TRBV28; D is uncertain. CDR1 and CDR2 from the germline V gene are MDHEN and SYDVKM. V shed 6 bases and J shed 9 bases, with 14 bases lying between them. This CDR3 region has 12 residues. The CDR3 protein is CASSSGPGKAFF. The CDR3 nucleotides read TGTGCCAGCAGCTCCGGACCGGGAAAAGCTTTCTTT.

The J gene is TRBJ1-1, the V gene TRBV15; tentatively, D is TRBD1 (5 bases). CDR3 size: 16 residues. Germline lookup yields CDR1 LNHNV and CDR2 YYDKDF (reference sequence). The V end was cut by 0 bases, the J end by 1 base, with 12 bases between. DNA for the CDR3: TGTGCCACCAGCAGAGATTTGGCAGGGACGAACACTGAAGCTTTCTTT. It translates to CATSRDLAGTNTEAFF. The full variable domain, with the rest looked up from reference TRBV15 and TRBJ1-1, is DAMVIQNPRYQVTQFGKPVTLSCSQTLNHNVMYWYQQKSSQAPKLLFHYYDKDFNNEADTPDNFQSRRPNTSFCFLDIRSPGLGDTAMYLCATSRDLAGTNTEAFFGQGTRLTVV.

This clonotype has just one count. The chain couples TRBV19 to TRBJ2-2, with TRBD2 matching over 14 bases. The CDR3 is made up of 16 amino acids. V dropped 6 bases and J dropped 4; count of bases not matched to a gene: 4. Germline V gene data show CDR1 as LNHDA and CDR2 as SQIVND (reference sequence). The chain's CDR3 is CASRWGTSGGTGELFF. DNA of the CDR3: TGTGCCAGTAGATGGGGGACTAGCGGGGGCACCGGGGAGCTGTTTTTT.

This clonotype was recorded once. The CDR3 DNA follows: TGTGCCAGTTCTCTGGGTATAGCGGTGCTGTTTTTT. Protein sequence: CASSLGIAVLFF. The V and J genes are TRBV19 and TRBJ2-2, with D possibly matching TRBD2 (6 bases). The V end lost 8 bases, the J end lost 13 bases, and 17 bases lay between the germline ends. CDR3 size: 12 residues. CDR1 and CDR2 from the germline V gene are LNHDA and SQIVND (reference sequence).

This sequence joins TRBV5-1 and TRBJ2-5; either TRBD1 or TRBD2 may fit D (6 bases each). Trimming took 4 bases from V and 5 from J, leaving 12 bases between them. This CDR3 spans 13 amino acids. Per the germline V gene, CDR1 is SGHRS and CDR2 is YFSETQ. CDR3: CASSTGAIETQYF. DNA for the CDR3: TGCGCCAGCAGCACGGGGGCCATCGAGACCCAGTACTTC.

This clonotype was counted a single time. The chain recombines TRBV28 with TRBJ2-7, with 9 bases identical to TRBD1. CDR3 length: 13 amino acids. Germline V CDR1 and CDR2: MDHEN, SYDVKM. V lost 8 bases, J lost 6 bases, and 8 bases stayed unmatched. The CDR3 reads CASLDRGSLEQYF. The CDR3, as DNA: TGTGCCAGCTTGGACAGGGGCAGTCTCGAGCAGTACTTC.

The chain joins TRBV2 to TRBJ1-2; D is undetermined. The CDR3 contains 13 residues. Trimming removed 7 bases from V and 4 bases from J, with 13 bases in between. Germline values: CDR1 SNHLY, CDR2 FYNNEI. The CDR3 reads CASIGSLVYGYTF. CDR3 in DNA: TGTGCCAGCATCGGGAGCCTCGTCTATGGCTACACCTTC.

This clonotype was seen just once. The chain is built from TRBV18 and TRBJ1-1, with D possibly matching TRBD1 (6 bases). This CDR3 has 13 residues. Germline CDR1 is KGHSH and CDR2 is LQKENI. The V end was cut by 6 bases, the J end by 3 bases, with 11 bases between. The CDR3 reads CASSAGVDTEAFF. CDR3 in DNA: TGTGCCAGCTCCGCAGGGGTAGACACTGAAGCTTTCTTT.

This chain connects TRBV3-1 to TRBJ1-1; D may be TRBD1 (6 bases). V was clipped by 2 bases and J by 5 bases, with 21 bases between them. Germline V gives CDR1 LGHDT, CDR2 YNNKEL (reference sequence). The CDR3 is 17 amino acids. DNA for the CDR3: TGTGCCAGCAGCCAAAAAACCCGGACAGTACCAAATACTGAAGCTTTCTTT. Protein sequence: CASSQKTRTVPNTEAFF.

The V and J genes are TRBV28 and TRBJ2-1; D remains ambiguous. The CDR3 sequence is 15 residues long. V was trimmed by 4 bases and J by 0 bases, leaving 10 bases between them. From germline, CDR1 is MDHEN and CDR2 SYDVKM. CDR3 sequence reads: CASSSNGPSYNEQFF. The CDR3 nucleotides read TGTGCCAGCAGTTCGAACGGCCCCTCCTACAATGAGCAGTTCTTC. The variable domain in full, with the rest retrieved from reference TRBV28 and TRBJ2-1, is DVKVTQSSRYLVKRTGEKVFLECVQDMDHENMFWYRQDPGLGLRLIYFSYDVKMKEKGDIPEGYSVSREKKERFSLILESASTNQTSMYLCASSSNGPSYNEQFFGPGTRLTVL.

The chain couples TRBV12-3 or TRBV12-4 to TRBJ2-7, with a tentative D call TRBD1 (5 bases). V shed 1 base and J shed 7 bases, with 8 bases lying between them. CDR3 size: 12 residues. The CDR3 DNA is TGTGCCAGCAGTTTAGGGCAGGGAGAGCAGTACTTC. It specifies CASSLGQGEQYF.

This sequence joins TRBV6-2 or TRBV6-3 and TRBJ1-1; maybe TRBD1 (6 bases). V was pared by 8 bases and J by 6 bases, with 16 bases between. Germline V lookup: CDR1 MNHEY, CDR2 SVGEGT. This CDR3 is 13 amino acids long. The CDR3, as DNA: TGTGCCAGCGTTAACAGGGTAGGAGCTGAAGCTTTCTTT. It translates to CASVNRVGAEAFF.

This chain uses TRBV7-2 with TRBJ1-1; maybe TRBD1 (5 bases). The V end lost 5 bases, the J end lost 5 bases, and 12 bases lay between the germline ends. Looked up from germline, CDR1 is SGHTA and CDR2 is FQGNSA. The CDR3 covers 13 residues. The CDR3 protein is CASSPRQLTEAFF. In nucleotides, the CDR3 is TGTGCCAGCAGCCCCAGACAGTTAACTGAAGCTTTCTTT. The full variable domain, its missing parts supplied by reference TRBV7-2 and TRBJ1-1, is GAGVSQSPSNKVTEKGKDVELRCDPISGHTALYWYRQSLGQGLEFLIYFQGNSAPDKSGLPSDRFSAERTGGSVSTLTIQRTQQEDSAVYLCASSPRQLTEAFFGQGTRLTVV.

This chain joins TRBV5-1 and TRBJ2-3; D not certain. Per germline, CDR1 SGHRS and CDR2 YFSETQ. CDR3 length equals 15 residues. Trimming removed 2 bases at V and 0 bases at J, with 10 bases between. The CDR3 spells CASSFRALSTDTQYF. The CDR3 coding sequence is TGCGCCAGCAGCTTCCGGGCTCTTAGCACAGATACGCAGTATTTT. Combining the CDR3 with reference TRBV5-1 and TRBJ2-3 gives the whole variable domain KAGVTQTPRYLIKTRGQQVTLSCSPISGHRSVSWYQQTPGQGLQFLFEYFSETQRNKGNFPGRFSGRQFSNSRSEMNVSTLELGDSALYLCASSFRALSTDTQYFGPGTRLTVL.

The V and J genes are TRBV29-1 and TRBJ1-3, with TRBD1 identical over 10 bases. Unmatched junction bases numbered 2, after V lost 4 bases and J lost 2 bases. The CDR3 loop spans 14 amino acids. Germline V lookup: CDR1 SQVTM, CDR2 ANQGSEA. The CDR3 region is CSVGQGAPGNTIYF. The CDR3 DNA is TGCAGCGTTGGACAGGGGGCGCCTGGAAACACCATATATTTT.

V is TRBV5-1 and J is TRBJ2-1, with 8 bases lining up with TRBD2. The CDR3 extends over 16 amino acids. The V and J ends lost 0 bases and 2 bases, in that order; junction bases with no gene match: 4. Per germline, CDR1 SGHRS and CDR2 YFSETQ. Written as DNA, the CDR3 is TGCGCCAGCAGCTTGGGAGCGGGAGAACCCTACAATGAGCAGTTCTTC. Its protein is CASSLGAGEPYNEQFF.

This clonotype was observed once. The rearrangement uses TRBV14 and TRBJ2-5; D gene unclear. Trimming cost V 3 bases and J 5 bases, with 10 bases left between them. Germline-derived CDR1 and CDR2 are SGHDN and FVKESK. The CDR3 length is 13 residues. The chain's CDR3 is CASSQGLRETQYF. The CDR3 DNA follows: TGTGCCAGCAGCCAGGGTTTGCGGGAGACCCAGTACTTC.

CDR3 bases: TGCAGCGTTGGACAAACAGGGGGCGCGGTAGGCTACACCTTC. Translation: CSVGQTGGAVGYTF. The gene calls are TRBV29-1 and TRBJ1-2, with TRBD1 identical over 9 bases. Unmatched junction bases numbered 11, after V lost 4 bases and J lost 8 bases. The CDR3 totals 14 residues. CDR1 and CDR2 from the germline V gene are SQVTM and ANQGSEA.

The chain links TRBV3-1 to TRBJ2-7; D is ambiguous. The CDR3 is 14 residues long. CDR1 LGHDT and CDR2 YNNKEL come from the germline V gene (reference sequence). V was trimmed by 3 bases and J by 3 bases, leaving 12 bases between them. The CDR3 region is CASSQGQSIYEQYF. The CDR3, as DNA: TGTGCCAGCAGCCAGGGCCAATCCATCTACGAGCAGTACTTC.